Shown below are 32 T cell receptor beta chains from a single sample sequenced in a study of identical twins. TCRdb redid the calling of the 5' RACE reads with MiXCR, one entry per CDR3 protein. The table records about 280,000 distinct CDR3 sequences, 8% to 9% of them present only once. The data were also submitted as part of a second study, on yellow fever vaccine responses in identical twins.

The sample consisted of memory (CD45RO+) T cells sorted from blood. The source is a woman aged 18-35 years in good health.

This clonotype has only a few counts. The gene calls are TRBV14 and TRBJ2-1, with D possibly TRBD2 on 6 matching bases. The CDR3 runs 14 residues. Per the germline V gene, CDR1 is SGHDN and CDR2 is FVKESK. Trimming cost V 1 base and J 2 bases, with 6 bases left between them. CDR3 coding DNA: TGTGCCAGCAGCCAAGGGGGGGCCTACAATGAGCAGTTCTTC. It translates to CASSQGGAYNEQFF.

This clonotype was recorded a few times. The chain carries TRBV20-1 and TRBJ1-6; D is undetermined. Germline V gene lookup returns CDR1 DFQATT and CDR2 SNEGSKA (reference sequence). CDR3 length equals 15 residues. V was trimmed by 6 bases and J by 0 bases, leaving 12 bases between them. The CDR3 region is CSATAGDSYNSPLHF. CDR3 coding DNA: TGCAGTGCCACAGCCGGGGACTCCTATAATTCACCCCTCCACTTT.

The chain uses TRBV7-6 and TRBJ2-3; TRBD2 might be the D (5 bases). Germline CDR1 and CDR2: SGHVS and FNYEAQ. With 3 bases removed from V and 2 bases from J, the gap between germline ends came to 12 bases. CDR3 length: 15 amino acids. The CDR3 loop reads CASSLQDFSTDTQYF. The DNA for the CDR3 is TGTGCCAGCAGCTTGCAGGACTTCTCCACAGATACGCAGTATTTT.

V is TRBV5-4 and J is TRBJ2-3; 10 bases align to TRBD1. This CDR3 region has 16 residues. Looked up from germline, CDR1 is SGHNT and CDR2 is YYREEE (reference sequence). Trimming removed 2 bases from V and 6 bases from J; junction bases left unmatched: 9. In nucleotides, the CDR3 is TGTGCCAGCAGCTTTGGGGTGGGGACAGGGGAGGATACGCAGTATTTT. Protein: CASSFGVGTGEDTQYF.

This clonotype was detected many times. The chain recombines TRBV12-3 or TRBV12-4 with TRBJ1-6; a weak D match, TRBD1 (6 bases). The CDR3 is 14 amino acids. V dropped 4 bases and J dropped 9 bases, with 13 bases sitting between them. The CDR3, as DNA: TGTGCCAGCAGTTCCACAGGGTTAGGTTCACCCCTCCACTTT. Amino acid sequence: CASSSTGLGSPLHF.

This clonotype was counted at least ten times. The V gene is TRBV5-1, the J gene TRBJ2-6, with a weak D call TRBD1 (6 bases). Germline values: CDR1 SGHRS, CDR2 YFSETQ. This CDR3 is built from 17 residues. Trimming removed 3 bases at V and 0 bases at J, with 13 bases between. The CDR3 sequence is CASSSQGFSSGANVLTF. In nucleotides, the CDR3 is TGCGCCAGCAGCTCACAGGGTTTTAGCTCTGGGGCCAACGTCCTGACTTTC.

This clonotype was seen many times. The CDR3 bases are TGTGCCAGCAGCTCGGGGGCAGACTATGGCTACACCTTC. Translated, it gives CASSSGADYGYTF. J is TRBJ1-2 and V is TRBV5-5; the D gene is possibly TRBD1 (6 bases). Trimming left V 3 bases short and J 3 bases short, with 9 bases between. Looked up from germline, CDR1 is SGHKS and CDR2 is YYEKEE (reference sequence). The CDR3 has 13 residues.

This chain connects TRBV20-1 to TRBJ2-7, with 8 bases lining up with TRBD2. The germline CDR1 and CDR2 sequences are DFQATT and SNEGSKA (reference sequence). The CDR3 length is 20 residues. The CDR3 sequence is CCARRRTGGTATSAHYEQYV. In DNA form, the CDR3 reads TGCTGTGCTAGGAGAAGGACGGGTGGGACGGCGACTAGCGCCCACTACGAGCAGTACGTC.

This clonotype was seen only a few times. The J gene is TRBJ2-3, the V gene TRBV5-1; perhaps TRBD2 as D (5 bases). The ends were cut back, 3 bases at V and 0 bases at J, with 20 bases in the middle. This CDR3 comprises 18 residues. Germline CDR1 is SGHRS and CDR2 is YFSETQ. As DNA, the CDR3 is TGCGCCAGCAGCTCCGGGCCAACCCACGGGGATAGCACAGATACGCAGTATTTT. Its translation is CASSSGPTHGDSTDTQYF. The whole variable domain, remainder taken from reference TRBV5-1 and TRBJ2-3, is KAGVTQTPRYLIKTRGQQVTLSCSPISGHRSVSWYQQTPGQGLQFLFEYFSETQRNKGNFPGRFSGRQFSNSRSEMNVSTLELGDSALYLCASSSGPTHGDSTDTQYFGPGTRLTVL.

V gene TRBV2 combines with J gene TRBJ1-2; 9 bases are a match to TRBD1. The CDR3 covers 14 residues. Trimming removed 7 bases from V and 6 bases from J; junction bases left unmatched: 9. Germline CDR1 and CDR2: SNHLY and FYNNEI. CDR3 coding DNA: TGTGCCAGCAAGAGGGGACAGGGTTGGGATGGCTACACCTTC. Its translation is CASKRGQGWDGYTF.

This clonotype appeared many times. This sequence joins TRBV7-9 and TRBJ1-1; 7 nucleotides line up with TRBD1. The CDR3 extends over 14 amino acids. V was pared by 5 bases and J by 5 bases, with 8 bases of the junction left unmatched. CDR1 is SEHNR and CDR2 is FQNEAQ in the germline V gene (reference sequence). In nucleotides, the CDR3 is TGTGCCAGCAGCAAGACAGGGTATGGGACTGAAGCTTTCTTT. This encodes CASSKTGYGTEAFF.

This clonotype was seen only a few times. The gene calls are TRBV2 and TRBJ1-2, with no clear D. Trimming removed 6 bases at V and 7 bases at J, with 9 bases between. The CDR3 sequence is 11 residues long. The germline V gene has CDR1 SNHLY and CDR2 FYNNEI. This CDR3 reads CASSLRSGYTF. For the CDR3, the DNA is TGTGCCAGCAGCCTCAGAAGTGGCTACACCTTC.

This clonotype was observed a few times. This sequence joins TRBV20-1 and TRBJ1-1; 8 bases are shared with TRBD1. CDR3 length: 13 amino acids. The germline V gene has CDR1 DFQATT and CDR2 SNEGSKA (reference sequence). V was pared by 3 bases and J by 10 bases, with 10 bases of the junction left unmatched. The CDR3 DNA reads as TGCAGTGCTAGCGGGGACAGGCCCAGGGGAGCTTTCTTT. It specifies CSASGDRPRGAFF.

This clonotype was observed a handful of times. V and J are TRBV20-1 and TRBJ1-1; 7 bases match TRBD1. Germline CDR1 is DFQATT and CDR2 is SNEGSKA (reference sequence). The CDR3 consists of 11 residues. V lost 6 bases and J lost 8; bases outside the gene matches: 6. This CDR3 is CSATGQREAFF. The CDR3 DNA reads TGCAGTGCGACGGGACAGCGAGAAGCTTTCTTT.

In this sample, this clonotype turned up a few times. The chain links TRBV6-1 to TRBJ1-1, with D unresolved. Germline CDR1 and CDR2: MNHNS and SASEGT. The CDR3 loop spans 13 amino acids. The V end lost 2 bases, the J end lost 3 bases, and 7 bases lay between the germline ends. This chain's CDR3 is CASSEQRDTEAFF. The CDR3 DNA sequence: TGTGCCAGCAGTGAACAGAGGGACACTGAAGCTTTCTTT.

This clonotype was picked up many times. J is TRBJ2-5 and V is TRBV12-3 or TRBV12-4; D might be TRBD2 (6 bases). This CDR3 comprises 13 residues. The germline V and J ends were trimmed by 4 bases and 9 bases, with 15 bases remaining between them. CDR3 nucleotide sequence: TGTGCCAGCAGTTGGGACTCCACGGAGGCCCAGTACTTC. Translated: CASSWDSTEAQYF.

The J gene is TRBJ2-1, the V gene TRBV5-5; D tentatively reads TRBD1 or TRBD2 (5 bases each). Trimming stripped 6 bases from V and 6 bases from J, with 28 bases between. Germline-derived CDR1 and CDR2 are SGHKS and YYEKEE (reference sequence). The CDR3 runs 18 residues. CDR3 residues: CASTFDALRSGATNEQFF. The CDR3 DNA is TGTGCCAGCACCTTTGACGCGCTACGTTCCGGGGCTACCAATGAGCAGTTCTTC.

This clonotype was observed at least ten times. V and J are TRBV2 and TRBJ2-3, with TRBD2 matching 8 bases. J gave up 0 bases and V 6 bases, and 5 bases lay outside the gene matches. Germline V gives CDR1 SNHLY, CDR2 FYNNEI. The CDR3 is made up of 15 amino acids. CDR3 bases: TGTGCCAGCAGGGATACTAGCGGTAGCACAGATACGCAGTATTTT. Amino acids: CASRDTSGSTDTQYF.

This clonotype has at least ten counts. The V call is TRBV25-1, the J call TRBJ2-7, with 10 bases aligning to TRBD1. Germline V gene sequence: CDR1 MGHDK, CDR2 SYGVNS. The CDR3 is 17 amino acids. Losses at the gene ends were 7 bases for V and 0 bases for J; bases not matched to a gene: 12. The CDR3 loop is CASTPTSGQGSSYEQYF. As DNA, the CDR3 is TGTGCCAGCACACCAACCTCGGGACAGGGGAGCTCCTACGAGCAGTACTTC.

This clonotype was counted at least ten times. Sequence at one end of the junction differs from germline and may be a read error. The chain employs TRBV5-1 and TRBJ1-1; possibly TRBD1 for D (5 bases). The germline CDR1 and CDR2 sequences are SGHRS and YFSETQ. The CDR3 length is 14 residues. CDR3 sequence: CASSLGTQNTEAFF. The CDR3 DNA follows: TGTGCCAGCAGCTTGGGGACCCAGAACACTGAAGCTTTCTTT.

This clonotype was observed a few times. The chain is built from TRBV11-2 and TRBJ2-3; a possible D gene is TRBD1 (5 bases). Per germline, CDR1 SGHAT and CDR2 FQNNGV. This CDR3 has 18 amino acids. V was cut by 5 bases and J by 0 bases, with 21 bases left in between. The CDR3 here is CASSPTSLKGKSTDTQYF. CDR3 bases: TGTGCCAGCAGCCCTACATCTCTCAAGGGGAAGAGCACAGATACGCAGTATTTT. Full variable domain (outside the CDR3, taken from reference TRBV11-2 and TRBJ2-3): EAGVAQSPRYKIIEKRQSVAFWCNPISGHATLYWYQQILGQGPKLLIQFQNNGVVDDSQLPKDRFSAERLKGVDSTLKIQPAKLEDSAVYLCASSPTSLKGKSTDTQYFGPGTRLTVL.

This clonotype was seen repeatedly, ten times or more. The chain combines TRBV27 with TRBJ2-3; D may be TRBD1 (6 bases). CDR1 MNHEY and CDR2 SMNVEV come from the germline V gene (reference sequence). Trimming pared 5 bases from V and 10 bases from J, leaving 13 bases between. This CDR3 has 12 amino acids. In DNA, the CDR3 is TGTGCCAGCAGTCTTCCAGGGGTAGCGCAGTATTTT. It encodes CASSLPGVAQYF.

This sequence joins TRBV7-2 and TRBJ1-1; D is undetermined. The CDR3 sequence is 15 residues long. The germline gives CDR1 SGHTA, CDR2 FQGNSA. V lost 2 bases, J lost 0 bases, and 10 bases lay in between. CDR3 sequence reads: CASSLRWPMNTEAFF. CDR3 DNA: TGTGCCAGCAGCTTAAGGTGGCCTATGAACACTGAAGCTTTCTTT.

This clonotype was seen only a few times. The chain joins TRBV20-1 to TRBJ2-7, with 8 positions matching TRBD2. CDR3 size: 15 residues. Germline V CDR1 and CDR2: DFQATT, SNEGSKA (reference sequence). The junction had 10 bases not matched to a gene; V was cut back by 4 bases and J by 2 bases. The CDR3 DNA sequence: TGCAGTGCTAAAGGCCGGGAGGGACTAGCCTACGAGCAGTACTTC. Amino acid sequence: CSAKGREGLAYEQYF.

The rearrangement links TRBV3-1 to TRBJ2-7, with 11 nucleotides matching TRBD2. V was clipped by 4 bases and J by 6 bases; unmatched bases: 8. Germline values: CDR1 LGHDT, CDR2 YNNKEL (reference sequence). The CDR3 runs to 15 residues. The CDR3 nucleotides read TGTGCCAGCAGCCCGTCCACTAGCGGGAGCGCCGAGCAGTACTTC. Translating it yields CASSPSTSGSAEQYF.

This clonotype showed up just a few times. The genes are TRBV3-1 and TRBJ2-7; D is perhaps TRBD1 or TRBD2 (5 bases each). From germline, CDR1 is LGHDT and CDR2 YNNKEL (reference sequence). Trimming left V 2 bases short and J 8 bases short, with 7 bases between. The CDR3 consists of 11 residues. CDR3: CASSQQGQQYF. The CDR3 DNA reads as TGTGCCAGCAGCCAACAGGGACAGCAGTACTTC.

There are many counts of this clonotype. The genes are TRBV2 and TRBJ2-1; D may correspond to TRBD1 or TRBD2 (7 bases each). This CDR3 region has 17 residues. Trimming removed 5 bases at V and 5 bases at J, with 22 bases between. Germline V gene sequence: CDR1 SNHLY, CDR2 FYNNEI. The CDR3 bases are TGTGCCAGCAGTTCCGAGGGACAGCGGGGCACCAACAATGAGCAGTTCTTC. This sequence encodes CASSSEGQRGTNNEQFF.

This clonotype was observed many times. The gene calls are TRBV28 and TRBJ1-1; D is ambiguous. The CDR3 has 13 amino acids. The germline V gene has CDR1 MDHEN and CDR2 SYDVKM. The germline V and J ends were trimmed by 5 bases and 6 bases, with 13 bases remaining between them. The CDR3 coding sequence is TGTGCCAGCAGTCTCCGCAGTATTGCTGAAGCTTTCTTT. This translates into CASSLRSIAEAFF.

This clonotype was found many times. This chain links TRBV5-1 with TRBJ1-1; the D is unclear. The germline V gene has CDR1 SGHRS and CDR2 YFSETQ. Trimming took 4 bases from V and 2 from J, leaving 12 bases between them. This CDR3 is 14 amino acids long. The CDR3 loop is CASSTDGINTEAFF. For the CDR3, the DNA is TGCGCCAGCAGCACTGATGGCATCAACACTGAAGCTTTCTTT.

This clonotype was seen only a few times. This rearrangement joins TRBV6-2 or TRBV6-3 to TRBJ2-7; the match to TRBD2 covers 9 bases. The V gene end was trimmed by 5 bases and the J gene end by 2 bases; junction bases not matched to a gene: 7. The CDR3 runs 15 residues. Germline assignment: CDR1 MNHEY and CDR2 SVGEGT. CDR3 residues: CASSAQRGAAYEQYV. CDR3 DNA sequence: TGTGCCAGCAGTGCGCAGCGGGGGGCGGCCTACGAGCAGTACGTC.

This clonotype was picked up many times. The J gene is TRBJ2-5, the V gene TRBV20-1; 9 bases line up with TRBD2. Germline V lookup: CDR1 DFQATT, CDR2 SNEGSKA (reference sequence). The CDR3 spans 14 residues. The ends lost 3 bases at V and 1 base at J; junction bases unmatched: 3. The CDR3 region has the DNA TGCAGTGCTAGCAAAGCGGGGGGCCAAGAGACCCAGTACTTC. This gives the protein CSASKAGGQETQYF.

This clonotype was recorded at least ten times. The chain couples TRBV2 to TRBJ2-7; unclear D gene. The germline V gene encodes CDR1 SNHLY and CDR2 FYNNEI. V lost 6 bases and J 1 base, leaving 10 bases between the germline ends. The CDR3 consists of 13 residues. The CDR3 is CASRTDGSYEQYV. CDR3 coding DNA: TGTGCCAGCAGGACGGACGGATCCTACGAGCAGTACGTC.